This is a list of T cell receptor beta chains from one sample in a study of blood T cells in healthy people across ages. TCRdb re-derived calls from the 5' RACE reads in MiXCR, one entry per CDR3 protein. Of approximately 820,000 distinct CDR3 sequences in the sample, approximately 48% were seen once. The sample consisted of blood. These receptors came from a man aged 55 to 70 in good health. Both conserved end residues are part of each CDR3. D genes are given only for firm matches. Rows give clone size only sometimes, using once, few, many, or a class for an expanded clone.

cdr3_nt | cdr3_aa | j_call | d_call | v_call | clone_size
TGTGCCAGCAGCCCCGCGACAGACTTCTCCGGCTACACCTTC | CASSPATDFSGYTF | TRBJ1-2 | - | TRBV7-9 | few
TGTGCCAGCAAGAGGGAAACCGGGGAGCTGTTTTTT | CASKRETGELFF | TRBJ2-2 | - | TRBV28 | few
TGCGCCAGCACCGGGACAGGGGCTTCCGGATCGAACAATGAGCAGTACTTC | CASTGTGASGSNNEQYF | TRBJ2-5 | TRBD1 | TRBV5-1 | -
TGTGCCAGCAGCTCCCGTCGGGGGGCGGGGAGCTACAATGAGCAGTTCTTC | CASSSRRGAGSYNEQFF | TRBJ2-1 | - | TRBV7-9 | once
TGTGCCAGCACCCGAGGGGCGGGGGGAAGGGATACGCAGTATTTT | CASTRGAGGRDTQYF | TRBJ2-3 | TRBD2 | TRBV7-2 | few
TGTGCCACCACGGGACAGGGGACGTACGAGCAGTACTTC | CATTGQGTYEQYF | TRBJ2-7 | TRBD1 | TRBV5-6 | few
TGTGCCAGCAGCTTAGTAAGAGAGCGGGGGGTCGGTGGGGCCAACGTCCTGACTTTC | CASSLVRERGVGGANVLTF | TRBJ2-6 | TRBD2 | TRBV7-2 | few
TGTGCCAGCAGTCATAGCGGGGGCCAAAGCTACGAGCAGTACTTC | CASSHSGGQSYEQYF | TRBJ2-7 | TRBD2 | TRBV2 | -
TGTGCCAGCAGCCAACTTAAGGCACCATGGACCCAGTACTTC | CASSQLKAPWTQYF | TRBJ2-5 | - | TRBV14 | -
TGTGCCTACAACCAGGGTAACAATGAGCAGTTCTTC | CAYNQGNNEQFF | TRBJ2-1 | - | TRBV30 | -
TGCAGTGCTAGAGATCAGAATAGCGGACTCAATGAGCAGTACTTC | CSARDQNSGLNEQYF | TRBJ2-7 | - | TRBV20-1 | -
TGTGCCAGCAGTCTAGGGACTAGCGGGGCGAACTACGAGCAGTACTTC | CASSLGTSGANYEQYF | TRBJ2-7 | TRBD2 | TRBV6-5 | -
TGTGCCAGCAACCCACAGGGGACCACTGAAGCTTTCTTT | CASNPQGTTEAFF | TRBJ1-1 | TRBD1 | TRBV6-6 | -
TGTGCCAGCAGTTTAAACAGTGGCGGGTATGGCTACACCTTC | CASSLNSGGYGYTF | TRBJ1-2 | - | TRBV12-3/TRBV12-4 | -
TGCGCCAGCAGCCAAGATTCGGGACAGGAGTACTCTGGAAACACCATATATTTT | CASSQDSGQEYSGNTIYF | TRBJ1-3 | TRBD1 | TRBV4-3 | -
TGTGCCAGCGGCACCGACAGCCGCACAGATACGCAGTATTTT | CASGTDSRTDTQYF | TRBJ2-3 | - | TRBV27 | -
TGTGCCAGCAGTAAGGGACAGTCTAATGAAAAACTGTTTTTT | CASSKGQSNEKLFF | TRBJ1-4 | TRBD1 | TRBV12-3/TRBV12-4 | once
TGCGCCAGCAGCCAAGAGGGTCGTGCTAATGAAAAACTGTTTTTT | CASSQEGRANEKLFF | TRBJ1-4 | - | TRBV4-3 | few
TGTGCCAGCAACCGATACAATGAGCAGTTCTTC | CASNRYNEQFF | TRBJ2-1 | - | TRBV28 | -
TGTGCCAGCACCGAAACGGAGACCCAGTACTTC | CASTETETQYF | TRBJ2-5 | - | TRBV11-2 | -
TGTGCCAGCATCGGGATAACCTACGAGCAGTACTTC | CASIGITYEQYF | TRBJ2-7 | - | TRBV6-2/TRBV6-3 | -
TGTGCCAGCAGCCCAGGGGCCAGGGACTCACCCCTCCACTTT | CASSPGARDSPLHF | TRBJ1-6 | - | TRBV7-3 | -
TGTGCCAGCAGTCCCGCCAGGGGTCGTAATCAGCCCCAGCATTTT | CASSPARGRNQPQHF | TRBJ1-5 | - | TRBV6-2/TRBV6-3 | -
TGTGCCAGCAGCGCCCGGGACAGAGACACCGGGGAGCTGTTTTTT | CASSARDRDTGELFF | TRBJ2-2 | TRBD1 | TRBV9 | -
TGTGCCAGCAGCTCCTTATCCCGAGTGGGGGCCAAAAACATTCAGTACTTC | CASSSLSRVGAKNIQYF | TRBJ2-4 | - | TRBV11-2 | -
TGTGCCAGCAGCTTAGCCGGTGGGGGGGGAAGCACAGATACGCAGTATTTT | CASSLAGGGGSTDTQYF | TRBJ2-3 | TRBD2 | TRBV7-2 | -
TGTGCCACCAGCACCGGCCAGTGGTTTGAAGCTTTCTTT | CATSTGQWFEAFF | TRBJ1-1 | - | TRBV15 | -
TGTGCCAGCGGGGACGGATATAACTATGGCTACACCTTC | CASGDGYNYGYTF | TRBJ1-2 | - | TRBV6-5 | -
TGTGCCAGCAGCTTACGCAGCACCCAGTACTTC | CASSLRSTQYF | TRBJ2-7 | - | TRBV7-2 | -
TGTGCCAGCAGTTTGAGGGGACTAGCGAGAAATGAGCAGTTCTTC | CASSLRGLARNEQFF | TRBJ2-1 | TRBD2 | TRBV28 | many
TGTGCCAGCAGCCAGGGCACTAGCGGGGGGGCTAATACGCAGTATTTT | CASSQGTSGGANTQYF | TRBJ2-3 | TRBD2 | TRBV3-1 | -
TGTGCCAGCAGCTCCTTCTATGAGGGGGAGCAGTACTTC | CASSSFYEGEQYF | TRBJ2-7 | - | TRBV27 | few
TGCGCCAGCAGCCGATCACCTATTGCCCCTGCAGACAGCTCCTACGAGCAGTACTTC | CASSRSPIAPADSSYEQYF | TRBJ2-7 | - | TRBV5-1 | -
TGTGCCAGCAGTTACTCCCGGGACAGGGGAGAGACCCAGTACTTC | CASSYSRDRGETQYF | TRBJ2-5 | TRBD1 | TRBV6-2/TRBV6-3 | -
TGCAGTGCCCCTCCCAGGGGAGGATACGAGCAGTACTTC | CSAPPRGGYEQYF | TRBJ2-7 | - | TRBV20-1 | -
TGTGCCGCAGGGGCCGGGACTAGCAACCAAGAGACCCAGTACTTC | CAAGAGTSNQETQYF | TRBJ2-5 | TRBD2 | TRBV30 | once
TGTGCCAGCGGACCGGATGCGGGCAGGGCGTTAGCCAAAAACATTCAGTACTTC | CASGPDAGRALAKNIQYF | TRBJ2-4 | - | TRBV27 | few
TGCGCCAGCAGCCAAGAGAGATGGGACAGTCAGGAGTACTTC | CASSQERWDSQEYF | TRBJ2-5 | TRBD1 | TRBV4-3 | few
TGTGCCATCACGGCTAGCGGGGGGGCTAAAGAGACCCAGTTCTTC | CAITASGGAKETQFF | TRBJ2-1 | TRBD2 | TRBV10-3 | few
TGTGCCAGCTTACAGGCGTGCTCCGCAACTAATGAAGAACTGTTTTTT | CASLQACSATNEELFF | TRBJ1-4 | - | TRBV9 | -
TGCGCCAGCAGCTTGGGCAGGGGGCTTTGGGAGACCCAGTACTTC | CASSLGRGLWETQYF | TRBJ2-5 | TRBD1 | TRBV5-1 | -
TGTGCCAGCAGCAACTCCGGGACTAAAGAAGAGACCCAGTACTTC | CASSNSGTKEETQYF | TRBJ2-5 | - | TRBV21-1 | -
TGCAGTGCTAGAGGGCTAGCGGGGAGGGGTGAGCAGTTCTTC | CSARGLAGRGEQFF | TRBJ2-1 | TRBD2 | TRBV20-1 | -
TGCGCCAGCAGCCAGGCCGGGACAACTTCCTACGAGCAGTACTTC | CASSQAGTTSYEQYF | TRBJ2-7 | - | TRBV5-1 | few
TGCGCCAGCAGCTTGGCCACAATCCAAGAGACCCAGTACTTC | CASSLATIQETQYF | TRBJ2-5 | - | TRBV5-1 | -
TGTGCCAGCAGTCCCGGGACACCCTACGAGCAGTACTTC | CASSPGTPYEQYF | TRBJ2-7 | - | TRBV28 | -
TGTGCCATCAGTGCCGGGGGGGCTTACAATGAGCAGTTCTTC | CAISAGGAYNEQFF | TRBJ2-1 | TRBD2 | TRBV10-3 | -